What follows are 15 T cell receptor beta chains derived from one specimen sequenced in a study of early T cells in non-severe SARS-CoV-2 infection (dated by TCRdb to the early 2020s). Library preparation used 5' RACE. The instrument was a NextSeq 500. Through fastp at Q25 and MiXCR, TCRdb rebuilt clones from the public reads, retaining in-frame beta chains. Rows with one shared CDR3 protein collapse into an entry with the most common genes and DNA. The sample table lists tens of thousands of distinct CDR3 sequences, about 5.7% of them with a count of one. Around 20% of the sample belongs to the ten largest clones. The sequencing here drew on whole blood, taken at baseline. The source is an adult who was a healthcare worker with PCR-confirmed SARS-CoV-2 infection or an uninfected control (not recorded which).

The table lists this clonotype with many counts. The chain carries TRBV20-1 and TRBJ1-5; possible D gene TRBD1, 5 bases. Looked up from germline, CDR1 is DFQATT and CDR2 is SNEGSKA (reference sequence). V lost 4 bases and J lost 7, with 14 bases in between. The CDR3 loop spans 13 amino acids. CDR3 loop: CSATPGRGQPQHF. The CDR3 region has the DNA TGCAGTGCTACTCCGGGACGGGGCCAGCCCCAGCATTTT.

At least ten counts were recorded for this clonotype. The chain employs TRBV4-3 and TRBJ1-4; a possible D gene is TRBD1 (5 bases). V was pared by 0 bases and J by 7 bases, with 12 bases between. Germline V gene sequence: CDR1 LGHNA, CDR2 YSLEER. There are 15 residues in the CDR3. The CDR3 bases are TGCGCCAGCAGCCAAGAAAAGTGGACATCTGAAAAACTGTTTTTT. This codes for CASSQEKWTSEKLFF.

This clonotype appeared many times. V is TRBV12-3 or TRBV12-4 and J is TRBJ2-1; TRBD2 matches 10 bases. This CDR3 region has 14 residues. J was trimmed by 14 bases and V by 5 bases; bases with no gene match: 12. CDR3 DNA: TGTGCCAGCAGTGACCCTCTAGCGGGAGTAGGAAAGTTCTTC. Its translation is CASSDPLAGVGKFF.

This clonotype was picked up many times. CDR3: CASRDLYSNQPQHF. CDR3 nucleotides: TGTGCCAGCAGAGACCTTTATAGCAATCAGCCCCAGCATTTT. This chain joins TRBV6-5 and TRBJ1-5; D is ambiguous. Deletions cut 6 bases from V and 0 bases from J, with 9 bases between. CDR3 length equals 14 residues. Germline CDR1 MNHEY, CDR2 SVGAGI.

Ten or more counts support this clonotype. This rearrangement joins TRBV11-2 to TRBJ2-7; D perhaps matches TRBD1 (5 bases). CDR3 length: 15 residues. The V end was cut by 5 bases, the J end by 0 bases, with 14 bases between. The germline V gene has CDR1 SGHAT and CDR2 FQNNGV. Written as DNA, the CDR3 is TGTGCCAGCAGCCAAGGGGTAGAGAGCTCCTACGAGCAGTACTTC. It translates to CASSQGVESSYEQYF.

In its sample, this clonotype was seen a few times. The chain recombines TRBV6-1 with TRBJ2-3, with D unresolved. V lost 6 bases and J lost 5, with 12 bases in between. Germline V gives CDR1 MNHNS, CDR2 SASEGT. The CDR3 covers 13 residues. The DNA of the CDR3 is TGTGCCAGCAGCAATTCGATAAGAGATACGCAGTATTTT. The encoded protein is CASSNSIRDTQYF.

The chain combines TRBV7-6 with TRBJ2-5; no firm D call. Germline CDR1 reads SGHVS; CDR2 reads FNYEAQ. The CDR3 length is 13 residues. Trimming shortened V by 5 bases and J by 2 bases, and 9 bases separated the two germline ends. Written as DNA, the CDR3 is TGTGCCAGCAGCGCCGGTCCACAAGAGACCCAGTACTTC. Protein sequence: CASSAGPQETQYF.

The chain joins TRBV6-6 to TRBJ1-1; 7 bases match TRBD1. The J segment lost 8 bases and the V segment lost 2 bases, leaving 8 bases of the junction unmatched. Germline V lookup: CDR1 MNHNY, CDR2 SVGAGI (reference sequence). The CDR3 is made up of 14 amino acids. The CDR3 DNA reads TGTGCCAGCAGTTACCCCGACAGGGCCCGGGAAGCTTTCTTT. Its protein is CASSYPDRAREAFF.

This clonotype has a count of ten or more. This sequence joins TRBV30 and TRBJ2-1, with TRBD2 matching 10 bases. This CDR3 spans 16 amino acids. Germline CDR1 and CDR2: GTSNPN and SVGIG (reference sequence). With V trimmed by 2 bases and J by 3 bases, 7 bases remained unmatched. This chain's CDR3 is CAWSREAGGSYNEQFF. CDR3 DNA sequence: TGTGCCTGGAGTCGTGAAGCGGGAGGGAGCTACAATGAGCAGTTCTTC.

This chain uses TRBV11-2 with TRBJ2-3, with D perhaps TRBD2 (5 bases). The CDR3 extends over 17 amino acids. Per the germline V gene, CDR1 is SGHAT and CDR2 is FQNNGV. V was shortened by 4 bases and J by 0 bases, with 17 bases between the two germline ends. CDR3 loop: CASSSSWVAPSTDTQYF. Here the CDR3 DNA reads TGTGCCAGCAGCTCGTCCTGGGTAGCGCCTAGCACAGATACGCAGTATTTT.

This clonotype showed up many times. The chain links TRBV4-2 to TRBJ2-5, with a possible D match to TRBD2 (7 bases). The CDR3 contains 14 residues. V was cut by 2 bases and J by 5 bases, with 12 bases left in between. Germline assignment: CDR1 LGHNA and CDR2 YNFKEQ. CDR3 loop: CASSQRGAGETQYF. CDR3 DNA sequence: TGTGCCAGCAGCCAACGGGGGGCAGGGGAGACCCAGTACTTC.

This clonotype was seen more than once but under ten times. This chain links TRBV27 with TRBJ1-1, with TRBD1 identical over 10 bases. The CDR3 length is 16 residues. V trimming: 5 bases; J trimming: 5 bases; junction bases outside the gene matches: 11. From germline, CDR1 is MNHEY and CDR2 SMNVEV (reference sequence). The CDR3 protein is CASSRIARQGATEAFF. The CDR3, as DNA: TGTGCCAGCAGTAGAATCGCGAGACAGGGGGCTACTGAAGCTTTCTTT.

This clonotype was counted ten times or more. As DNA, the CDR3 is TGCAGCGTTGAGGAGGCGGTTGAAGCTTTCTTT. Translating gives CSVEEAVEAFF. The chain joins TRBV29-1 to TRBJ1-1, with D unresolved. Germline assignment: CDR1 SQVTM and CDR2 ANQGSEA. This CDR3 is 11 amino acids long. With 3 bases removed from V and 7 bases from J, the gap between germline ends came to 9 bases.

This clonotype was detected a few times. The genes are TRBV20-1 and TRBJ2-3, with 7 bases lining up with TRBD1. The germline CDR1 and CDR2 sequences are DFQATT and SNEGSKA (reference sequence). The CDR3 is 14 amino acids. The V segment lost 6 bases and the J segment 0 bases; nucleotides outside the gene matches: 6. CDR3 sequence: CSAPGTASTDTQYF. The CDR3 DNA sequence: TGCAGTGCCCCCGGGACAGCTAGCACAGATACGCAGTATTTT.

This clonotype was found a few times. One end of the junction varies from germline; a read error may be responsible. The chain joins TRBV2 to TRBJ1-1; weak D call: TRBD1 (5 bases). CDR1 and CDR2 from the germline V gene are SNHLY and FYNNEI. This CDR3 is built from 14 residues. The DNA for the CDR3 is TGTGCCAGCAGGGGGCTCTTAGTGAACACTGAAGCCTTCTTT. Its translation is CASRGLLVNTEAFF.